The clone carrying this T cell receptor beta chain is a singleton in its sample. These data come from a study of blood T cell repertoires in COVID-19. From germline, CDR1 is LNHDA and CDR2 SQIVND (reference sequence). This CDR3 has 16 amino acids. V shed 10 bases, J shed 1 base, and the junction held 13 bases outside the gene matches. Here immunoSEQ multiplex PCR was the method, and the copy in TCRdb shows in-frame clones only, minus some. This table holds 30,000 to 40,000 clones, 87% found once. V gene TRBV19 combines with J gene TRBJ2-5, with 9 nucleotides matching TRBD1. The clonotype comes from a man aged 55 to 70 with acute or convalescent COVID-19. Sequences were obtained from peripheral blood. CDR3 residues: CATQSRDREFQETQYF. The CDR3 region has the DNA TGTGCCACCCAGTCCCGGGACAGGGAATTCCAAGAGACCCAGTACTTC.